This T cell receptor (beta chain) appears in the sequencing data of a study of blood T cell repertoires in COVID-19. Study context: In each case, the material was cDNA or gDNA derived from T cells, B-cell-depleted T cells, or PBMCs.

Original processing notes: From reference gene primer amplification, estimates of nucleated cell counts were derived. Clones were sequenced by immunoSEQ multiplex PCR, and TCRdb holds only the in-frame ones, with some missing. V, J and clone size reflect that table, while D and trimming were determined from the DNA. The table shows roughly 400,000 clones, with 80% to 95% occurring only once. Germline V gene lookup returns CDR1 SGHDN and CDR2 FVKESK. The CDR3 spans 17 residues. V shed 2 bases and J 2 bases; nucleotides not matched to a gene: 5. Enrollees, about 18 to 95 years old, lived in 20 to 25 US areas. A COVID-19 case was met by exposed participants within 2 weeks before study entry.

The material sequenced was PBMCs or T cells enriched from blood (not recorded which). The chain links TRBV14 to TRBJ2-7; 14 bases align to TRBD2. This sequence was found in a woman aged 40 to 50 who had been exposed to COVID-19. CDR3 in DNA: TGTGCCAGCAGCCAACGATTGACTAGCGGGAGGGCCTACGAGCAGTACTTC. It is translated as CASSQRLTSGRAYEQYF.